The table lists the clone carrying this TCR beta chain with a few counts. Its target is not known. The entry originates in a study of post-analysis software for immune sequencing data. About the study: The disease courses spanned relapsing-remitting, secondary progressive and progressive-relapsing forms of multiple sclerosis.

Sequencing libraries made from TCR beta cDNA carried unique molecular identifiers. Using its own MiXCR run on the PCR reads, TCRdb lists one record per CDR3 protein. The sample holds fewer than 700,000 distinct CDR3 sequences; about 40% are singletons and the top ten take roughly 1.7%. General study findings and limits: Multiple sclerosis patients showed significantly lower normalized Chao1 diversity than controls did.

Sequenced sample: blood. The sequence derives from a girl aged 5-17 years with multiple sclerosis.

The chain's CDR3 is CSARGSSGQRETGGSYEQYF. The CDR3 coding sequence is TGCAGTGCTAGAGGTAGTTCGGGACAACGCGAGACGGGGGGCTCCTACGAGCAGTACTTC. The rearrangement joins TRBV20-1 to TRBJ2-7; D possibly corresponds to TRBD2 (7 bases). V lost 1 base and J lost 0, with 28 bases in between. This CDR3 region has 20 residues. Germline V CDR1 and CDR2: DFQATT, SNEGSKA (reference sequence).